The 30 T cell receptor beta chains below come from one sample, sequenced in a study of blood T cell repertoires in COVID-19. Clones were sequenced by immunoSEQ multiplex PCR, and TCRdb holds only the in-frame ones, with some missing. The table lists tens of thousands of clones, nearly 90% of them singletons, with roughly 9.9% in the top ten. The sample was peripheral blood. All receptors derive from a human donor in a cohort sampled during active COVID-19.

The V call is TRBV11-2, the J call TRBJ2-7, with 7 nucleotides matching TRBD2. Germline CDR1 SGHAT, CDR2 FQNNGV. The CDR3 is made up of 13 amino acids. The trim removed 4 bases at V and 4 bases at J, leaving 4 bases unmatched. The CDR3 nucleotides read TGTGCCAGCAGCTCTCATAGCGGGTACGAGCAGTACTTC. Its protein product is CASSSHSGYEQYF. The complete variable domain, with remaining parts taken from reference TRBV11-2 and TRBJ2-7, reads EAGVAQSPRYKIIEKRQSVAFWCNPISGHATLYWYQQILGQGPKLLIQFQNNGVVDDSQLPKDRFSAERLKGVDSTLKIQPAKLEDSAVYLCASSSHSGYEQYFGPGTRLTVT.

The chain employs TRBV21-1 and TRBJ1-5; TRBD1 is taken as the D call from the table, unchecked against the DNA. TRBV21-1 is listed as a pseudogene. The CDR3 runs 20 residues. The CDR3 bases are TGTGCCAGCAGCAAACGGACAGGCCCACCCCCGCCTGGTAGCAATCAGCCCCAGCATTTT. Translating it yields CASSKRTGPPPPGSNQPQHF.

The CDR3 loop is CASSRQGAVGTEAFF. The CDR3, as DNA: TGTGCCAGTAGTAGACAGGGGGCCGTAGGCACTGAAGCTTTCTTT. J is TRBJ1-1 and V is TRBV19; 10 nucleotides match TRBD1. CDR1 and CDR2 (germline): LNHDA, SQIVND (reference sequence). Losses at the gene ends were 4 bases for V and 4 bases for J; bases not matched to a gene: 6. This CDR3 region has 15 residues.

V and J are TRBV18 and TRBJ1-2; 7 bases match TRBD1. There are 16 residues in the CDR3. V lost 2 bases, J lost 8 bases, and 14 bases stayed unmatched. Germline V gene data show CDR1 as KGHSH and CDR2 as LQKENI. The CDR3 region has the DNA TGTGCCAGCTCACCAAGGGACAGCGCCCTTCGTCGAGGCTACACCTTC. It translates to CASSPRDSALRRGYTF.

CDR3 coding DNA: TGTGCCAGTAGTAGACTAGCGGGGGGATACGAGCAGTACTTC. Protein: CASSRLAGGYEQYF. V and J are TRBV19 and TRBJ2-7; 13 bases line up with TRBD2. J gave up 4 bases and V 4 bases, and 1 base lay outside the gene matches. The CDR3 extends over 14 amino acids. Germline V lookup: CDR1 LNHDA, CDR2 SQIVND (reference sequence). Complete variable domain (other parts from reference TRBV19 and TRBJ2-7): DGGITQSPKYLFRKEGQNVTLSCEQNLNHDAMYWYRQDPGQGLRLIYYSQIVNDFQKGDIAEGYSVSREKKESFPLTVTSAQKNPTAFYLCASSRLAGGYEQYFGPGTRLTVT.

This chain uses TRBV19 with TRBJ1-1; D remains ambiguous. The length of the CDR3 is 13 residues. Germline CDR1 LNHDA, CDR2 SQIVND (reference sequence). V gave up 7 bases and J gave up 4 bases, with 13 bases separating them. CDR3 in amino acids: CASIPRVGTEAFF. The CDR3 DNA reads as TGTGCCAGTATACCCCGGGTGGGCACTGAAGCTTTCTTT.

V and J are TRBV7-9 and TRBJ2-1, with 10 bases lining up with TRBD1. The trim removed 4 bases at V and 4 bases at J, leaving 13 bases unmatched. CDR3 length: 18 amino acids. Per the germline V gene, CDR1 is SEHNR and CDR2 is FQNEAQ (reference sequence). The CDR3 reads CASSSDGFGTGVYNEQFF. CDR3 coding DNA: TGTGCCAGCAGCTCCGACGGCTTCGGGACAGGGGTTTACAATGAGCAGTTCTTC. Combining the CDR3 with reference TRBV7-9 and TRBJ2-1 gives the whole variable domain DTGVSQNPRHKITKRGQNVTFRCDPISEHNRLYWYRQTLGQGPEFLTYFQNEAQLEKSRLLSDRFSAERPKGSFSTLEIQRTEQGDSAMYLCASSSDGFGTGVYNEQFFGPGTRLTVL.

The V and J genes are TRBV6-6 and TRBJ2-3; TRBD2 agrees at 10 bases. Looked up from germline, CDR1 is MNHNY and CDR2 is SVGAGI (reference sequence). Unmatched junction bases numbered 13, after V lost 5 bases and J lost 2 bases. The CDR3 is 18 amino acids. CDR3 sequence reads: CASSRDRKSGGVTDTQYF. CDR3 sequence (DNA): TGTGCCAGCAGTCGGGACAGGAAGAGCGGGGGGGTCACAGATACGCAGTATTTT.

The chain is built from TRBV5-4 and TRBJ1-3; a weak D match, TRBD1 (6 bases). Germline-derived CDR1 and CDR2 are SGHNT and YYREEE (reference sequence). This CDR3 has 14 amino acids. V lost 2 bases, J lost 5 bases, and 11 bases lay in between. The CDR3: CASSFLGQRNTIYF. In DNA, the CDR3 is TGTGCCAGCAGCTTTTTGGGACAAAGAAACACCATATATTTT. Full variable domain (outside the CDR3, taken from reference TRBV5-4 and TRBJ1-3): ETGVTQSPTHLIKTRGQQVTLRCSSQSGHNTVSWYQQALGQGPQFIFQYYREEENGRGNFPPRFSGLQFPNYSSELNVNALELDDSALYLCASSFLGQRNTIYFGEGSWLTVV.

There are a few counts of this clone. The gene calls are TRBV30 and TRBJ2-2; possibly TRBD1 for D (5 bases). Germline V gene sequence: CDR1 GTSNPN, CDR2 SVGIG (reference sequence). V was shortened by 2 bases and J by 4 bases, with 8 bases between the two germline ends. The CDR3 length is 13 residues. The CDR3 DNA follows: TGTGCCTGGAGTCCCCAGGGCACCGGGGAGCTGTTTTTT. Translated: CAWSPQGTGELFF.

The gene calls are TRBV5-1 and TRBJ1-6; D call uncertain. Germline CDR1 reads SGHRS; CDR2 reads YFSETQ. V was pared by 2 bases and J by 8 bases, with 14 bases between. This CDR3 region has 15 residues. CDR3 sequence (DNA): TGCGCCAGCAGCTTAAGTCCACCAGAGGATTCACCCCTCCACTTT. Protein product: CASSLSPPEDSPLHF.

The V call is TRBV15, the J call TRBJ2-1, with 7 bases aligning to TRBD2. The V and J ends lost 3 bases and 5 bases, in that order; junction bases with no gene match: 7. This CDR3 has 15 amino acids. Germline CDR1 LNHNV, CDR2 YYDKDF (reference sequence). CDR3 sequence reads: CATSSTGTTHNEQFF. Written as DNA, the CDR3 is TGTGCCACCAGCAGCACCGGGACTACTCACAATGAGCAGTTCTTC.

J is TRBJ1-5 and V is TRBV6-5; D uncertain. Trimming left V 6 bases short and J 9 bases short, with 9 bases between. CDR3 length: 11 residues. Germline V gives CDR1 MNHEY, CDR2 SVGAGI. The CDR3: CASSEFGPQHF. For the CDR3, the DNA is TGTGCCAGCAGCGAGTTTGGGCCCCAGCATTTT.

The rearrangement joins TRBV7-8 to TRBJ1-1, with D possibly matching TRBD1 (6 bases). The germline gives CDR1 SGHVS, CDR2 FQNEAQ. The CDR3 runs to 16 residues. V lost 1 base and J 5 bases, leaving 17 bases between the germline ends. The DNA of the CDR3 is TGTGCCAGCAGCTTAGGCGTGACAGGCTTTCTGACTGAAGCTTTCTTT. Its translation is CASSLGVTGFLTEAFF.

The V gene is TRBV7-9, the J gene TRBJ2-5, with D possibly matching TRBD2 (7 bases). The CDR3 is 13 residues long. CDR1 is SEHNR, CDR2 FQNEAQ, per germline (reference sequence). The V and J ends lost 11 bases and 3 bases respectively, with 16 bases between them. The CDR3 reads CAAEGGYEETQYF. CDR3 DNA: TGTGCCGCGGAGGGGGGGTATGAAGAGACCCAGTACTTC.

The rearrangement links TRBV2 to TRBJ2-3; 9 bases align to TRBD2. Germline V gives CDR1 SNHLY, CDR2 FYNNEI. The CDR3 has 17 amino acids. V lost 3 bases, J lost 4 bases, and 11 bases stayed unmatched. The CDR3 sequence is CASSERARTSEADTQYF. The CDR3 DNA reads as TGTGCCAGCAGTGAGCGGGCGCGGACTAGCGAAGCAGATACGCAGTATTTT.

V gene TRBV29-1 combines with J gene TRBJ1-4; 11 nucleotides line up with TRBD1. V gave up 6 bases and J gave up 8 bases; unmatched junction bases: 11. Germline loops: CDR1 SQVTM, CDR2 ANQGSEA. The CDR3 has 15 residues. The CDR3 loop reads CSVESPGQGGEKLFF. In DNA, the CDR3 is TGCAGCGTCGAATCTCCGGGACAGGGGGGGGAAAAACTGTTTTTT.

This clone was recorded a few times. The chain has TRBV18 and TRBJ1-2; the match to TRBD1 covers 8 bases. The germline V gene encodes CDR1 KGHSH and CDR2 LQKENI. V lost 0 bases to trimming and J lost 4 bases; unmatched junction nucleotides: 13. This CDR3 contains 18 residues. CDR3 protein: CASSPPGTWTGLGYGYTF. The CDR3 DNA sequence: TGTGCCAGCTCACCACCCGGCACCTGGACAGGGTTGGGCTATGGCTACACCTTC.

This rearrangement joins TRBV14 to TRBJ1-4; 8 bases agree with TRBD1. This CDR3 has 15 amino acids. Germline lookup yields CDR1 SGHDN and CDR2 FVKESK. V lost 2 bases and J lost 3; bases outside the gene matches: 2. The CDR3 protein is CASSQWTGPNEKLFF. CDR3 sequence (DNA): TGTGCCAGCAGCCAATGGACAGGGCCTAATGAAAAACTGTTTTTT. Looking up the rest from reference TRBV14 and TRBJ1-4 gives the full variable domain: EAGVTQFPSHSVIEKGQTVTLRCDPISGHDNLYWYRRVMGKEIKFLLHFVKESKQDESGMPNNRFLAERTGGTYSTLKVQPAELEDSGVYFCASSQWTGPNEKLFFGSGTQLSVL.

DNA of the CDR3: TGTGCCAGCAGTTACTCCGACAGGGGCGACTATGGCTACACCTTC. Protein sequence: CASSYSDRGDYGYTF. V gene TRBV6-5 combines with J gene TRBJ1-2, with TRBD1 matching 8 bases. CDR1 is MNHEY, CDR2 SVGAGI, per germline. This CDR3 spans 15 amino acids. Trimming removed 0 bases from V and 3 bases from J; junction bases left unmatched: 3.

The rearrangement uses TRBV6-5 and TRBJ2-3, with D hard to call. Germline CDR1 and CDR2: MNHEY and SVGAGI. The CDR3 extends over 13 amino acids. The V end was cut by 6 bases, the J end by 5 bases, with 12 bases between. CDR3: CASRRPPEDTQYF. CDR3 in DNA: TGTGCCAGCAGGAGGCCGCCGGAAGATACGCAGTATTTT.

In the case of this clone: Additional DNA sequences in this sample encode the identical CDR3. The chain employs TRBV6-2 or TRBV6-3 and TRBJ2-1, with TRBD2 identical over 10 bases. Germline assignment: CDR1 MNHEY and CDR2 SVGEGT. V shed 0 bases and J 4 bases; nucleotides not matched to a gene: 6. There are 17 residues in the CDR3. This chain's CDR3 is CASSYSGLAGVYNEQFF. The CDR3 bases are TGTGCCAGCAGTTACTCCGGGCTAGCGGGAGTATACAATGAGCAGTTCTTC.

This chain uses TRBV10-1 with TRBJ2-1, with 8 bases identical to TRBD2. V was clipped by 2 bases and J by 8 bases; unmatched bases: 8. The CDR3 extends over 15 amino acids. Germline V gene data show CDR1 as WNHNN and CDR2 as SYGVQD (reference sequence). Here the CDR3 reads CASSEVAGGRDEQFF. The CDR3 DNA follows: TGCGCCAGCAGTGAGGTGGCGGGGGGTCGCGATGAGCAGTTCTTC.

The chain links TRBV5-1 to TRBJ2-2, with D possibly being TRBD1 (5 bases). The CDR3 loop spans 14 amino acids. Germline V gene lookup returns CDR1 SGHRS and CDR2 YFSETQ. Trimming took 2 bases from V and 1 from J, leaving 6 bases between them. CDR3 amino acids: CASSLGQNTGELFF. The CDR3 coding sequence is TGCGCCAGCAGCTTAGGACAGAACACCGGGGAGCTGTTTTTT.

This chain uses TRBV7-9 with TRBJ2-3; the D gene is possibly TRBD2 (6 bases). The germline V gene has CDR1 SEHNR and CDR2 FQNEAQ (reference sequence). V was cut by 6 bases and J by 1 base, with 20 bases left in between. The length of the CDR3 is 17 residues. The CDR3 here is CASRGTPTAVGTDTQYF. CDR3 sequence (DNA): TGTGCCAGCAGGGGGACTCCAACTGCCGTGGGCACAGATACGCAGTATTTT.

CDR3 sequence: CASSQDISGNYGYTF. CDR3 nucleotides: TGCGCCAGCAGCCAAGATATTTCAGGGAACTATGGCTACACCTTC. The rearrangement links TRBV4-1 to TRBJ1-2; the D gene is possibly TRBD1 (5 bases). CDR3 length: 15 amino acids. V lost 0 bases and J lost 2, with 10 bases in between. CDR1 MGHRA and CDR2 YSYEKL come from the germline V gene.

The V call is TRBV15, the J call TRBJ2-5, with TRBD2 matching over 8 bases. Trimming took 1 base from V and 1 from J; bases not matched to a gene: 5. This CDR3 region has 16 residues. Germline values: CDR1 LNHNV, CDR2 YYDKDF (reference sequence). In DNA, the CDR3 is TGTGCCACCAGCAGAGGGACGGGGGGGTCCCAAGAGACCCAGTACTTC. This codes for CATSRGTGGSQETQYF.

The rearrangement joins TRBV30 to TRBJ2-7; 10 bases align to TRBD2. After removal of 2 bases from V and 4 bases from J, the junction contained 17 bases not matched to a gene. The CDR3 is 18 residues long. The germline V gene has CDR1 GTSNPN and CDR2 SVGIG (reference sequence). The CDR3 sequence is CAWSPRQFLGTSAYEQYF. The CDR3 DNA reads TGTGCCTGGAGTCCTCGTCAATTCCTCGGGACTAGCGCATACGAGCAGTACTTC.

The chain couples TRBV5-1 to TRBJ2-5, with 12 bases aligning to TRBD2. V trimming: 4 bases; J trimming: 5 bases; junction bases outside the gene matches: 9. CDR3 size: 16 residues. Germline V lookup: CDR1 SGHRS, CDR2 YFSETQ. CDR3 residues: CASSPETSGSWETQYF. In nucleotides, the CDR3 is TGCGCCAGCAGCCCCGAGACTAGCGGGAGTTGGGAGACCCAGTACTTC.

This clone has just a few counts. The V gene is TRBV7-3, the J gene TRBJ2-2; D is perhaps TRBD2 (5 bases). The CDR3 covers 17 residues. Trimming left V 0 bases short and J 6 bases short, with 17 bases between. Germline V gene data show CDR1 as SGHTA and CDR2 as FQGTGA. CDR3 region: CASSLTASQTRAGELFF. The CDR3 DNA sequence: TGTGCCAGCAGCTTAACCGCTAGCCAAACAAGGGCCGGGGAGCTGTTTTTT.